This T cell receptor (beta chain) was retrieved from a study of monozygotic twins with inflammatory bowel disease. Germline V lookup: CDR1 DFQATT, CDR2 SNEGSKA (reference sequence). The CDR3 covers 14 residues. Via template switching, UMIs carrying a 6-nucleotide sample barcode were introduced. TCRdb reprocessed the 5' RACE reads, keeping one entry per CDR3 protein, no DNA. The sample includes under 350,000 distinct CDR3 sequences. The genes are TRBV20-1 and TRBJ2-1; TCRdb gives TRBD2 as the D gene, but with no DNA this cannot be confirmed. The sequencing input was blood. The TCR sequence derives from a human donor with ulcerative colitis or Crohn's disease, or a healthy co-twin of an affected twin (not recorded which). The CDR3 sequence is CSARDTGLSREQFF.